The next 13 T cell receptor beta chains were all read from a single sample in a study of OX40 agonist ivuxolimab in advanced cancers. Measured with immunoSEQ multiplex PCR; TCRdb has only the in-frame clones, and not every one. The table has under 50,000 clones, around 85% seen once. The sample was CD4+ or CD8+ T cells sorted from blood, taken in a trial of the OX40 agonist ivuxolimab. These receptors all come from an adult with an advanced solid tumor such as melanoma, head and neck, liver or kidney cancer.

This chain links TRBV28 with TRBJ2-1, with 10 bases fitting TRBD2. CDR1 MDHEN and CDR2 SYDVKM come from the germline V gene. Trimming took 5 bases from V and 10 from J; bases not matched to a gene: 8. The CDR3 is 14 amino acids. In DNA form, the CDR3 reads TGTGCCAGCAGTCCAAGAACTAGCGGGACCGAGCAGTTCTTC. Protein sequence: CASSPRTSGTEQFF.

This clone was detected only once. The rearrangement uses TRBV12-5 and TRBJ2-1; 14 bases match TRBD2. This CDR3 region has 17 residues. With 3 bases clipped from V and 5 bases from J, the junction kept 6 bases outside the gene matches. The germline CDR1 and CDR2 sequences are LGHNT and FRNRAP. The CDR3 region has the DNA TGTGCTAGTGGTTTCGGGACTAGCGGGAGTTGGAACAATGAGCAGTTCTTC. Translating it yields CASGFGTSGSWNNEQFF. Drawing the rest from reference TRBV12-5 and TRBJ2-1, the complete variable domain is DARVTQTPRHKVTEMGQEVTMRCQPILGHNTVFWYRQTMMQGLELLAYFRNRAPLDDSGMPKDRFSAEMPDATLATLKIQPSEPRDSAVYFCASGFGTSGSWNNEQFFGPGTRLTVL.

The CDR3 is CASSPPGGSDIGYNEQFF. The CDR3 region has the DNA TGTGCCAGCAGCCCCCCTGGCGGGAGCGACATCGGCTACAATGAGCAGTTCTTC. This sequence joins TRBV7-9 and TRBJ2-1; the match to TRBD2 covers 7 bases. In germline, CDR1 is SEHNR, CDR2 FQNEAQ (reference sequence). The CDR3 is 18 amino acids. Unmatched junction bases numbered 16, after V lost 5 bases and J lost 3 bases.

The rearrangement joins TRBV7-9 to TRBJ1-2; perhaps TRBD1 as D (5 bases). Trimming took off 2 bases at V and 0 bases at J, with 10 bases between the two ends. The CDR3 loop spans 15 amino acids. CDR1 SEHNR and CDR2 FQNEAQ come from the germline V gene (reference sequence). CDR3 residues: CASSLIRGANYGYTF. The CDR3 coding sequence is TGTGCCAGCAGCTTAATTCGAGGGGCTAACTATGGCTACACCTTC.

The V gene is TRBV7-8, the J gene TRBJ1-1, with D uncertain. Germline V gene data show CDR1 as SGHVS and CDR2 as FQNEAQ. The CDR3 covers 12 residues. Trimming removed 5 bases from V and 4 bases from J, with 8 bases in between. The CDR3 loop reads CASSPVSTEAFF. Written as DNA, the CDR3 is TGTGCCAGCAGCCCAGTCTCCACTGAAGCTTTCTTT.

In this sample, this clone turned up once. The chain recombines TRBV4-1 with TRBJ2-1; perhaps TRBD1 as D (5 bases). The CDR3 runs 15 residues. The V end lost 4 bases, the J end lost 1 base, and 11 bases lay between the germline ends. Germline CDR1 is MGHRA and CDR2 is YSYEKL. CDR3 sequence reads: CASSPDSSSYNEQFF. The CDR3 nucleotides read TGCGCCAGCAGCCCCGACAGTAGTTCCTACAATGAGCAGTTCTTC.

The chain recombines TRBV6-1 with TRBJ2-1, with 13 nucleotides matching TRBD2. This CDR3 comprises 12 residues. Looked up from germline, CDR1 is MNHNS and CDR2 is SASEGT. J lost 11 bases, V lost 11 bases, and 6 bases had no gene match. The CDR3: CAGGLAGVQQFF. CDR3 DNA: TGTGCCGGTGGACTAGCGGGGGTTCAGCAGTTCTTC.

This clone was seen a single time. A junction boundary mismatches the germline segment, possibly from a read error. The J gene is TRBJ1-3, the V gene TRBV7-8; perhaps TRBD1 as D (5 bases). The CDR3 consists of 15 residues. The V gene's germline CDR1 is SGHVS and CDR2 FQNEAQ. CDR3 in DNA: TGTGCCAGCAGCCTAGCCGGGACGGCTGGAAACACCATATATTTT. It yields the protein CASSLAGTAGNTIYF.

The chain couples TRBV18 to TRBJ1-2; unclear D gene. Germline V gene data show CDR1 as KGHSH and CDR2 as LQKENI. Trimming left V 0 bases short and J 5 bases short, with 10 bases between. The CDR3 is 14 residues long. The CDR3 DNA sequence: TGTGCCAGCTCACCACCAGAACAGCCTTATGGCTACACCTTC. Amino acid sequence: CASSPPEQPYGYTF.

The chain combines TRBV5-1 with TRBJ2-3; D gene uncertain. Germline V CDR1 and CDR2: SGHRS, YFSETQ. This CDR3 region has 14 residues. V was cut by 5 bases and J by 1 base, with 11 bases left in between. Written as DNA, the CDR3 is TGCGCCAGCAGACCGCCAGACCGCACAGATACGCAGTATTTT. Its protein product is CASRPPDRTDTQYF.

The V and J genes are TRBV27 and TRBJ1-2; 10 bases map to TRBD1. After removal of 6 bases from V and 4 bases from J, the junction contained 5 bases not matched to a gene. Germline V CDR1 and CDR2: MNHEY, SMNVEV (reference sequence). This CDR3 comprises 14 residues. CDR3: CASRTGGSVYGYTF. The CDR3 DNA sequence: TGTGCCAGCAGGACAGGGGGCAGCGTCTATGGCTACACCTTC.

V and J are TRBV2 and TRBJ2-7; perhaps TRBD2 as D (6 bases). This CDR3 comprises 15 residues. Trimming shortened V by 6 bases and J by 2 bases, and 17 bases separated the two germline ends. The germline V gene has CDR1 SNHLY and CDR2 FYNNEI. Written as DNA, the CDR3 is TGTGCCAGCAGGGGACTCTCCCAAGGGACCTACGAGCAGTACTTC. Its translation is CASRGLSQGTYEQYF.

This chain connects TRBV27 to TRBJ2-1; D unresolved. V was trimmed by 8 bases and J by 0 bases, leaving 11 bases between them. The germline CDR1 and CDR2 sequences are MNHEY and SMNVEV (reference sequence). The CDR3 covers 14 residues. This chain's CDR3 is CASLSMGSYNEQFF. CDR3 DNA: TGTGCCAGCTTATCAATGGGCTCCTACAATGAGCAGTTCTTC.